A selection of T cell receptor beta chains follows, all from one sample in a study of vaccination and CD4 T cells after COVID-19. TCRdb fed the PCR reads into MiXCR, producing one record per CDR3 protein. The sample contains approximately 17,000 distinct CDR3 sequences, approximately 50% of which appear only once. These receptors have no known antigen. Sequencing was done on a sample of CD4+ T cells from blood, cultured in vitro. The receptor set was obtained from a human donor who had recovered from COVID-19. Both conserved end residues are part of each CDR3.

J	V	CDR3
TRBJ2-5	TRBV24-1	CATSDPGLEGEETQYF
TRBJ2-1	TRBV30	CAWSETNLAGFYNEQFF
TRBJ1-2	TRBV20-1	CSARDGTGGSGYTF
TRBJ2-7	TRBV12-3/TRBV12-4	CASSSLDRVGGRRPYEQYF
TRBJ2-3	TRBV20-1	CSGPRRDGTDTQYF
TRBJ2-3	TRBV6-5	CASSYSLGTDTQYF
TRBJ1-1	TRBV7-2	CASSLDRNTEAFF
TRBJ1-1	TRBV6-2/TRBV6-3	CASSYSRYRGYGTEAFF
TRBJ2-1	TRBV15	CATGKRRYEQFF
TRBJ1-5	TRBV6-1	CASSRTVNQPQHF
TRBJ2-1	TRBV5-1	CASSSLAGYNNEQFF
TRBJ2-5	TRBV7-2	CASSFRTSGRETQYF
TRBJ1-2	TRBV20-1	CSARDPAGDLYGYTF
TRBJ2-2	TRBV6-1	CASRGQGANTGELFF
TRBJ1-2	TRBV25-1	CASSVPGQGTGYGYTF
TRBJ2-7	TRBV6-2/TRBV6-3	CASKQVGDSYEQYF
TRBJ2-7	TRBV20-1	CSARPSGRAFYEQYF
TRBJ1-1	TRBV7-6	CASSLIGGANTEAFF
TRBJ1-6	TRBV7-8	CASRLDRGRRNSPLHF
TRBJ1-1	TRBV15	CATRRGFGTEAFF
TRBJ2-5	TRBV6-1	CASSEEAREETQYF
TRBJ1-2	TRBV20-1	CSARAGAYGYTF
TRBJ1-2	TRBV11-3	CASSSGGTTGGYTF
TRBJ2-3	TRBV5-1	CASSGRGREDTQYF
TRBJ2-2	TRBV10-3	CAISETYNTGELFF
TRBJ2-2	TRBV4-1	CASSLRGRLAAYANTGELFF
TRBJ1-5	TRBV6-2/TRBV6-3	CASSYSADRGNQPQHF
TRBJ1-1	TRBV2	CASTTLPGRFAEAFF
TRBJ1-5	TRBV6-1	CASREGAEGAQPQHF
TRBJ1-1	TRBV7-9	CASSRAGGGEAFF
TRBJ1-1	TRBV6-1	CASRPLGTRARGEAFF
TRBJ1-6	TRBV18	CASSGTGGTSPLHF